This T cell receptor (beta chain) was identified in a study of shared clonotypes between healthy human individuals. The protocol was immunoSEQ multiplex PCR, while the TCRdb copy is restricted to in-frame clones and leaves out a portion. The repertoire holds more than 850,000 clones, with about four fifths as singletons. Germline CDR1 and CDR2: SGHRS and YFSETQ. After removal of 0 bases from V and 9 bases from J, the junction contained 8 bases not matched to a gene. The CDR3 has 16 residues. The rearrangement joins TRBV5-1 to TRBJ2-1, with 11 bases identical to TRBD2. Sequencing used memory CD4+ T cells from PBMCs. Described subset: CD45RA-negative fraction. The sequence was obtained from a young man in good health. Some clones in this sample may be carry-over from other donors' samples. Here the CDR3 reads CASSLVLAGANGEQFF. The CDR3 coding sequence is TGCGCCAGCAGCTTGGTACTAGCGGGAGCCAACGGTGAGCAGTTCTTC.